This TCR beta chain derives from a study of technical replicates of blood from four donors. This CDR3 spans 16 amino acids. Trimming pared 3 bases from V and 0 bases from J, leaving 13 bases between. Germline CDR1 reads SGHTA; CDR2 reads FQGNSA. TCRdb keeps only in-frame clones here, not all; method: immunoSEQ multiplex PCR. There are around 80,000 clones in the sample; over 85% occur only once, and approximately 0.25% lies in the top ten. The sequencing sample was made of T cells isolated from PBMCs. This clonotype originated in a human donor in good health. The genes are TRBV7-2 and TRBJ2-3, with a possible D match to TRBD2 (6 bases). The CDR3 region is CASSFFGGESTDTQYF. The CDR3 bases are TGTGCCAGCAGCTTTTTCGGCGGGGAAAGCACAGATACGCAGTATTTT.